This T cell receptor beta chain emerged from a study of T cells in Graves' hyperthyroidism and ophthalmopathy. Authors of the study amplified TCR beta CDR3 regions from RNA transcripts. The HTBI primer set served for first-round RT-PCR of the TCR CDR3. MiXCR, run by TCRdb on the multiplex PCR reads, gives a single entry per CDR3 protein. The repertoire has about 420,000 distinct CDR3 sequences, more than 15% of them found once; the top ten carry 13% to 15%. The CDR3 runs to 18 residues. Between the trimmed V and J ends, which lost 3 bases and 6 bases, there was a span of 24 bases. Germline values: CDR1 MNHEY, CDR2 SMNVEV (reference sequence). Stable Graves' hyperthyroidism meant no ophthalmopathy progression within 18 months. Diagnoses rested on clinical symptoms, serum thyroxine and TRAb, thyroid ultrasound and orbital computed tomography.

Material: blood. The sequence derives from a woman aged 18-29 years with Graves' hyperthyroidism. The rearrangement joins TRBV27 to TRBJ2-1, with D possibly TRBD2 on 6 matching bases. CDR3 nucleotides: TGTGCCAGCAGTTTCTCTTTGGGTTGGGGCGGGGAGATCAATGAGCAGTTCTTC. It is translated as CASSFSLGWGGEINEQFF.